A selection of T cell receptor beta chains follows, all from one sample in a study of PD-1 blockade in mismatch repair-deficient tumors. Here immunoSEQ multiplex PCR was the method, and the copy in TCRdb shows in-frame clones only, minus some. This repertoire shows 30,000 to 40,000 clones, roughly 84% found once; its top ten account for approximately 3.5%. The sequences come from peripheral blood, collected 76 weeks after starting pembrolizumab. Every receptor here comes from an adult with mismatch repair-deficient cancer. Both conserved end residues are part of each CDR3. A D gene is named only where the DNA matches it firmly. A clone size is listed for some rows: how often the clone was seen (once, few, many), or a class if it is expanded.

J: TRBJ2-2; D: NA; size: NA; V: TRBV2; DNA: TGTGCCCGACAGAAGGACAGAAACACCGGGGAGCTGTTTTTT; CDR3: CARQKDRNTGELFF
J: TRBJ1-2; D: NA; size: NA; V: TRBV14; DNA: TGTGCCAGCAGTCCCGGACAGTTTGTAAACTATGGCTACACCTTC; CDR3: CASSPGQFVNYGYTF
J: TRBJ2-1; D: TRBD2; size: NA; V: TRBV14; DNA: TGTGCCAGCAGCCGCCTAGCGGGAGGAGTGTACAATGAGCAGTTCTTC; CDR3: CASSRLAGGVYNEQFF
J: TRBJ2-7; D: TRBD2; size: NA; V: TRBV13; DNA: TGTGCCAGCAGCTTAGTTAGCGGGAGAGACTCCTACGAGCAGTACTTC; CDR3: CASSLVSGRDSYEQYF
J: TRBJ1-5; D: NA; size: NA; V: TRBV28; DNA: TGTGCCAGCAGTTTAGGCGTCTTGCCCCAGCATTTT; CDR3: CASSLGVLPQHF
J: TRBJ1-3; D: NA; size: NA; V: TRBV27; DNA: TGTGCCAGCAGTTCCGCCCCCGGCGGGTTCTCCATATATTTT; CDR3: CASSSAPGGFSIYF
J: TRBJ1-2; D: NA; size: NA; V: TRBV7-9; DNA: TGTGCCAGCAGCCAAACCGCTGACTATGGCTACACCTTC; CDR3: CASSQTADYGYTF
J: TRBJ2-7; D: NA; size: once; V: TRBV29-1; DNA: TGCAGCGTTGAAGACGGGGTTAGCTACGAGCAGTACTTC; CDR3: CSVEDGVSYEQYF
J: TRBJ1-2; D: TRBD1; size: once; V: TRBV9; DNA: TGTGCCAGCAGCGTAGGCATGGGACAGGACTATGGCTACACCTTC; CDR3: CASSVGMGQDYGYTF
J: TRBJ2-2; D: NA; size: few; V: TRBV7-3; DNA: TGTGCCAGCAGCTTGGGGGCAGGGATTACCGGGGAGCTGTTTTTT; CDR3: CASSLGAGITGELFF
J: TRBJ2-7; D: NA; size: NA; V: TRBV6-1; DNA: TGTGCCAGCAGTAACCGGGACGACTACGAGCAGTACTTC; CDR3: CASSNRDDYEQYF
J: TRBJ2-2; D: NA; size: NA; V: TRBV5-4; DNA: TGTGCCAGCAGCTTGTTGGCGACGGGGAACACCGGGGAGCTGTTTTTT; CDR3: CASSLLATGNTGELFF
J: TRBJ2-5; D: NA; size: NA; V: TRBV29-1; DNA: TGCAGCGTTGAAGTACAGGGTGGGGTGGGAGAGACCCAGTACTTC; CDR3: CSVEVQGGVGETQYF
J: TRBJ1-2; D: TRBD1; size: few; V: TRBV6-5; DNA: TGTGCCAGCAGCAAGACAGGGGTCTATGGCTACACCTTC; CDR3: CASSKTGVYGYTF
J: TRBJ1-1; D: TRBD1; size: NA; V: TRBV18; DNA: TGTGCCAGCTCACTTCCCCCGGACAGGGGGTGGACTGAAGCTTTCTTT; CDR3: CASSLPPDRGWTEAFF
J: TRBJ1-1; D: NA; size: NA; V: TRBV7-9; DNA: TGTGCCAGCAGCCCCCCGACAGGTGAAGCTTTCTTT; CDR3: CASSPPTGEAFF
J: TRBJ2-2; D: TRBD1; size: NA; V: TRBV7-3; DNA: TGTGCCAGCAGTTTAGACAGGGTAAAGTCCACCGGGGAGCTGTTTTTT; CDR3: CASSLDRVKSTGELFF
J: TRBJ1-2; D: NA; size: NA; V: TRBV30; DNA: TGTGCCTGGAAGACGGCCAGGGCCCGAAACTATGGCTACACCTTC; CDR3: CAWKTARARNYGYTF
J: TRBJ1-2; D: TRBD1; size: NA; V: TRBV18; DNA: TGTGCCAGCTCACGACAGGGGACGTCGGACTATGGCTACACCTTC; CDR3: CASSRQGTSDYGYTF
J: TRBJ2-7; D: NA; size: once; V: TRBV7-3; DNA: TGTGCCAGCAGCCCGGGACGGACATCCTACGAGCAGTACTTC; CDR3: CASSPGRTSYEQYF
J: TRBJ1-2; D: NA; size: NA; V: TRBV7-2; DNA: TGTGCCAGCAGCCAACCAGGAAGGGGGAGGTCCGAGAATGGCTACACCTTC; CDR3: CASSQPGRGRSENGYTF
J: TRBJ1-1; D: NA; size: NA; V: TRBV25-1; DNA: TGTGCCAGCAGACAGGCGAGGGGAGAAGCTTTCTTT; CDR3: CASRQARGEAFF
J: TRBJ1-2; D: NA; size: NA; V: TRBV6-6; DNA: TGTGCCAGCAGTTACTCGACAGCTAACTATGGCTACACCTTC; CDR3: CASSYSTANYGYTF
J: TRBJ1-1; D: NA; size: NA; V: TRBV7-3; DNA: TGTGCCAGCAGCTTGGCAGGGACCACCACTGAAGCTTTCTTT; CDR3: CASSLAGTTTEAFF
J: TRBJ2-5; D: NA; size: NA; V: TRBV27; DNA: TGTGCCAGCATGGGCGGCTCGGGGACCCAGTACTTC; CDR3: CASMGGSGTQYF
J: TRBJ2-5; D: NA; size: NA; V: TRBV5-4; DNA: TGTGCCAGCAGCTTGGACGTCAGCCCTATAGAGACCCAGTACTTC; CDR3: CASSLDVSPIETQYF
J: TRBJ2-1; D: TRBD2; size: NA; V: TRBV7-2; DNA: TGTGCCAGCATAGAGCGGGAGGTGGGGAATGAGCAGTTCTTC; CDR3: CASIEREVGNEQFF
J: TRBJ2-1; D: NA; size: NA; V: TRBV2; DNA: TGTGCCAGCAGTGAAGGGAGGGCCCACAATGAGCAGTTCTTC; CDR3: CASSEGRAHNEQFF
J: TRBJ2-5; D: NA; size: NA; V: TRBV11-2; DNA: TGTGCCAGCAGCTGGGGGGAGACCCAGTACTTC; CDR3: CASSWGETQYF
J: TRBJ2-3; D: TRBD2; size: once; V: TRBV7-9; DNA: TGTGCCAGCAGCGGGACTAGCGGGAGTACAGATACGCAGTATTTT; CDR3: CASSGTSGSTDTQYF
J: TRBJ2-1; D: TRBD2; size: NA; V: TRBV5-1; DNA: TGCGCCAGCAGCCCCGGACTAGCGGGGTTATTAAATGAGCAGTTCTTC; CDR3: CASSPGLAGLLNEQFF
J: TRBJ1-5; D: NA; size: NA; V: TRBV21-1; DNA: TGTGCCAGCAGCAAAGATCTTGGGACGCAATGTTTGAATCAGCCCCAGCATTTT; CDR3: CASSKDLGTQCLNQPQHF
J: TRBJ1-5; D: TRBD1; size: few; V: TRBV9; DNA: TGTGCCAGCAGCGTAGGAGGGGGCGGTCAGCCCCAGCATTTT; CDR3: CASSVGGGGQPQHF
J: TRBJ2-7; D: TRBD1; size: once; V: TRBV19; DNA: TGTGCCAGTAGCGGGACAGGGTACTTAGACGAGCAGTACTTC; CDR3: CASSGTGYLDEQYF
J: TRBJ1-1; D: TRBD1; size: NA; V: TRBV19; DNA: TGTGCCAGTAGTCAGGACAGGGTGAACACTGAAGCTTTCTTT; CDR3: CASSQDRVNTEAFF
J: TRBJ1-5; D: NA; size: NA; V: TRBV4-1; DNA: TGCGCCAGCAGCCAAGCTGGGCAGCCCCAGCATTTT; CDR3: CASSQAGQPQHF
J: TRBJ1-5; D: NA; size: NA; V: TRBV27; DNA: TGTGCCACCCAGGGCAGGGGAAAAGGACAGCCCCAGCATTTT; CDR3: CATQGRGKGQPQHF
J: TRBJ2-1; D: TRBD1; size: NA; V: TRBV11-3; DNA: TGTGCCAGCAGCTTAACAGGGGTAAATGAGCAGTTCTTC; CDR3: CASSLTGVNEQFF
J: TRBJ1-5; D: NA; size: few; V: TRBV27; DNA: TGTGCCAGCAGTTTAAGGGGTGAGCCCCAGCATTTT; CDR3: CASSLRGEPQHF
J: TRBJ1-5; D: NA; size: NA; V: TRBV7-2; DNA: TGTGCCAGCAGCTTAGGTCCCAGGGCTTGGCAGCCCCAGCATTTT; CDR3: CASSLGPRAWQPQHF
J: TRBJ2-5; D: TRBD1; size: once; V: TRBV7-2; DNA: TGTGCCAGCAGCTACCAGACAGGGCCACAAGAGACCCAGTACTTC; CDR3: CASSYQTGPQETQYF
J: TRBJ2-1; D: TRBD2; size: once; V: TRBV5-5; DNA: TGTGCCAGCAGCTTAAAAGCGGGAGGGTTCGACAATGAGCAGTTCTTC; CDR3: CASSLKAGGFDNEQFF
J: TRBJ2-7; D: NA; size: NA; V: TRBV7-9; DNA: TGTGCCAGCAGCCAAAAGGGACAGCGGGAGCGGTACGAGCAGTACTTC; CDR3: CASSQKGQRERYEQYF